The T cell receptor beta chain described here comes from a study of T cell responses to AZD1222 COVID-19 vaccine. Some clones are missing from TCRdb's copy, which holds only in-frame ones; the method was immunoSEQ multiplex PCR. The sample consists of 130,000 or so clones, 92% of them appearing once. Trimming removed 1 base from V and 7 bases from J, with 10 bases in between. Germline CDR1 and CDR2: SGHDN and FVKESK. The CDR3 consists of 13 residues. The material sequenced was peripheral blood, taken on day 0 of AZD1222 vaccination. This clonotype originated in an adult in good health. The chain joins TRBV14 to TRBJ1-1; a possible D gene is TRBD1 (5 bases). The CDR3 DNA reads TGTGCCAGCAGCCAAGGGGGCTGGGGTGAAGCTTTCTTT. Its protein product is CASSQGGWGEAFF.